This TCR beta chain was sequenced during a study of shared clonotypes between healthy human individuals. General study points: It was only blood that was sampled, and tissue repertoires likely differ.

About this clone: Its antigen remains unidentified.

For every subset, genomic DNA was evenly distributed across several immunoSEQ plates. The assay was immunoSEQ multiplex PCR, and TCRdb's table has in-frame clones only and misses some. Of about 380,000 clones listed, approximately 96% are singletons. This clonotype originated in a young man in good health. The material sequenced was memory CD8+ T cells sorted from blood. Subset in this sample: CD45RO+ cells pooled with CCR7-negative TemRA cells.

In nucleotides, the CDR3 is TGTGCCAGCAGCTTGGTTCCTAGTCGGCACGAGCAGTACTTC. Translated, it gives CASSLVPSRHEQYF. This chain uses TRBV5-4 with TRBJ2-7; D call uncertain. The length of the CDR3 is 14 residues. Germline CDR1 SGHNT, CDR2 YYREEE (reference sequence). The germline V and J ends were trimmed by 0 bases and 5 bases, with 12 bases remaining between them. Variable domain in full (rest from reference TRBV5-4 and TRBJ2-7): ETGVTQSPTHLIKTRGQQVTLRCSSQSGHNTVSWYQQALGQGPQFIFQYYREEENGRGNFPPRFSGLQFPNYSSELNVNALELDDSALYLCASSLVPSRHEQYFGPGTRLTVT.